These 3 T cell receptor beta chains originate from one sample sequenced in a study of response to subunit inactivated influenza vaccine. TCRdb recomputed calls from the RT-PCR reads with MiXCR, one row per CDR3 protein. The data contain 530,000 or so distinct CDR3 sequences, around 15% of them singletons. Sequencing used PBMCs from blood, obtained 12 days after vaccination. The receptors shown here come from a man in his fifties or sixties who received an inactivated influenza vaccine.

Only a few counts were recorded for this clonotype. The rearrangement links TRBV7-2 to TRBJ2-3; possibly TRBD1 or TRBD2 for D (5 bases each). V lost 4 bases and J 2 bases, leaving 16 bases between the germline ends. Germline V CDR1 and CDR2: SGHTA, FQGNSA. This CDR3 has 16 residues. The CDR3 spells CASSSPGLLDTDTQYF. CDR3 nucleotides: TGTGCCAGCAGCTCGCCGGGGCTCCTCGACACAGATACGCAGTATTTT.

This clonotype was seen more than once but under ten times. The chain employs TRBV12-3 or TRBV12-4 and TRBJ2-2; 7 bases match TRBD2. The CDR3 extends over 14 amino acids. V shed 6 bases and J 4 bases; nucleotides not matched to a gene: 5. The DNA for the CDR3 is TGTGCCAGCAGGCCGGGGGGTTCCACCGGGGAGCTGTTTTTT. Translation: CASRPGGSTGELFF.

This clonotype was found a few times. CDR3: CASRKQGEWGEQYF. The CDR3 region has the DNA TGTGCCAGCAGAAAACAGGGGGAGTGGGGCGAGCAGTACTTC. The chain employs TRBV28 and TRBJ2-7, with 8 positions matching TRBD1. J lost 6 bases, V lost 6 bases, and 10 bases had no gene match. The germline CDR1 and CDR2 sequences are MDHEN and SYDVKM. The length of the CDR3 is 14 residues.